These 16 T cell receptor beta chains originate from one sample sequenced in a study of cytomegalovirus exposure and HLA in healthy donors. Researchers ran the PCR with 60 Vbeta and 13 Jbeta primers. Some clones are missing from TCRdb's copy, which holds only in-frame ones; the method was immunoSEQ multiplex PCR. The table has about 140,000 clones, 70% to 85% seen once. The specimen sequenced was PBMCs. These receptor sequences come from a man aged 30 to 45 in good health and CMV-seropositive.

This clone appeared a single time. This chain uses TRBV7-8 with TRBJ2-5; 9 bases are shared with TRBD1. Matching the DNA end better, TRBJ2-7 makes the J call doubtful. This CDR3 spans 14 amino acids. The germline V gene encodes CDR1 SGHVS and CDR2 FQNEAQ. CDR3 loop: CASSSRDREDEQYF. The CDR3 coding sequence is TGTGCCAGCAGCTCCCGGGACAGGGAAGACGAGCAGTACTTC.

In regard to this clone: The junction shows a germline mismatch at one end, possibly a read error. The sample contains more than one DNA sequence encoding this CDR3. The rearrangement links TRBV6-4 to TRBJ1-4, with D possibly TRBD1 on 6 matching bases. The CDR3 contains 13 residues. The germline CDR1 and CDR2 sequences are MRHNA and SNTAGT. The CDR3 DNA sequence: TGCCCCATCGAAAAAGGACAGCGTGAAAAACTGTTTTTT. Its protein product is CPIEKGQREKLFF.

The rearrangement joins TRBV5-8 to TRBJ2-2; D possibly corresponds to TRBD2 (6 bases). CDR1 SGHTS and CDR2 YDEGEE come from the germline V gene. Between the trimmed V and J ends, which lost 4 bases and 6 bases, there was a span of 13 bases. The CDR3 extends over 14 amino acids. The CDR3 spells CASSPEGIPGELFF. In DNA, the CDR3 is TGTGCCAGCAGCCCGGAGGGGATCCCCGGGGAGCTGTTTTTT.

Only one count was recorded for this clone. The V call is TRBV2, the J call TRBJ2-5, with a weak D call TRBD2 (5 bases). V shed 7 bases and J shed 5 bases, with 17 bases lying between them. The germline V gene has CDR1 SNHLY and CDR2 FYNNEI. This CDR3 has 14 amino acids. The CDR3 DNA is TGTGCCAGCACCCGGGATAGTGACCCGGAGACCCAGTACTTC. It is translated as CASTRDSDPETQYF.

V usage is TRBV18 and J usage is TRBJ1-1; 7 bases are a match to TRBD1. Germline values: CDR1 KGHSH, CDR2 LQKENI. J gave up 10 bases and V 3 bases, and 5 bases lay outside the gene matches. This CDR3 spans 12 amino acids. In nucleotides, the CDR3 is TGTGCCAGCTCACCTTCGACAGGGCGAGCTTTCTTT. This encodes CASSPSTGRAFF.

The genes are TRBV6-5 and TRBJ2-7, with 8 bases aligning to TRBD2. The CDR3 spans 15 residues. CDR1 MNHEY and CDR2 SVGAGI come from the germline V gene. The V and J ends lost 3 bases and 3 bases, in that order; junction bases with no gene match: 7. The CDR3 region is CASSYGWRGDYEQYF. CDR3 DNA: TGTGCCAGCAGTTATGGGTGGCGGGGGGACTACGAGCAGTACTTC.

This clone was seen a few times. The chain is built from TRBV6-5 and TRBJ2-6, with a tentative D call TRBD1 (5 bases). The CDR3 loop spans 14 amino acids. The V gene's germline CDR1 is MNHEY and CDR2 SVGAGI. The V and J ends lost 4 bases and 1 base respectively, with 5 bases between them. CDR3 nucleotides: TGTGCCAGCAGTTCAGGGTCTGGGGCCAACGTCCTGACTTTC. Protein: CASSSGSGANVLTF.

The rearrangement joins TRBV27 to TRBJ2-1, with 8 bases that match TRBD1. The germline CDR1 and CDR2 sequences are MNHEY and SMNVEV (reference sequence). V gave up 1 base and J gave up 5 bases; unmatched junction bases: 7. The CDR3 consists of 16 residues. Here the CDR3 reads CASSLYRGVGHNEQFF. The CDR3, as DNA: TGTGCCAGCAGTTTATACAGGGGGGTTGGGCACAATGAGCAGTTCTTC.

The V and J genes are TRBV7-2 and TRBJ1-4, with TRBD1 matching 7 bases. With 5 bases clipped from V and 8 bases from J, the junction kept 8 bases outside the gene matches. This CDR3 has 14 residues. The germline V gene has CDR1 SGHTA and CDR2 FQGNSA. CDR3 nucleotides: TGTGCCAGCAGCCCCTCCGAGACAGGGGAAAAACTGTTTTTT. It codes for CASSPSETGEKLFF.

The sample holds one count of this clone. This CDR3 is CASSLGAIGGVSQPQHF. The CDR3 nucleotides read TGTGCCAGCAGCTTAGGAGCGATCGGGGGGGTGAGTCAGCCCCAGCATTTT. The chain employs TRBV7-8 and TRBJ1-5; perhaps TRBD1 as D (5 bases). The CDR3 consists of 17 residues. V was clipped by 1 base and J by 6 bases, with 19 bases between them. The germline gives CDR1 SGHVS, CDR2 FQNEAQ.

The rearrangement uses TRBV15 and TRBJ2-5; 11 bases agree with TRBD2. Germline V gene data show CDR1 as LNHNV and CDR2 as YYDKDF (reference sequence). The V gene end was trimmed by 1 base and the J gene end by 6 bases; junction bases not matched to a gene: 7. The CDR3 contains 16 residues. The CDR3 DNA is TGTGCCACCAGCAGAGTGGATAGCGGGAGGGGACAGACCCAGTACTTC. This gives the protein CATSRVDSGRGQTQYF.

The genes are TRBV7-8 and TRBJ1-5, with TRBD1 as a possible D gene (5 bases). The germline V gene encodes CDR1 SGHVS and CDR2 FQNEAQ. CDR3 size: 15 residues. Trimming took 0 bases from V and 5 from J, leaving 11 bases between them. CDR3 amino acids: CASSLAQVGDQPQHF. In DNA form, the CDR3 reads TGTGCCAGCAGCTTAGCGCAGGTAGGGGATCAGCCCCAGCATTTT.

V usage is TRBV5-1 and J usage is TRBJ2-7; 11 bases align to TRBD2. V gave up 1 base and J gave up 1 base; unmatched junction bases: 10. The V gene's germline CDR1 is SGHRS and CDR2 YFSETQ. The CDR3 has 18 amino acids. The CDR3 DNA reads TGCGCCAGCAGCTTGTGGGCTAGCGGGGGGCCGAGGTCCTACGAGCAGTACTTC. Translation: CASSLWASGGPRSYEQYF.

This sequence joins TRBV7-2 and TRBJ2-7; D ambiguous. The V gene lost 3 bases and the J gene lost 0 bases, with 9 bases spanning the gap. The CDR3 length is 14 residues. CDR1 and CDR2 (germline): SGHTA, FQGNSA. The CDR3 loop is CASSFLGVSYEQYF. The CDR3 DNA reads as TGTGCCAGCAGCTTCCTAGGAGTCTCCTACGAGCAGTACTTC.

The chain combines TRBV19 with TRBJ2-3; 7 nucleotides agree with TRBD2. The CDR3 runs 16 residues. Germline CDR1 reads LNHDA; CDR2 reads SQIVND (reference sequence). V dropped 4 bases and J dropped 0; count of bases not matched to a gene: 7. Here the CDR3 reads CASSTHSGSSTDTQYF. The CDR3 region has the DNA TGTGCCAGTAGTACTCATAGCGGGTCTAGCACAGATACGCAGTATTTT. Using reference TRBV19 and TRBJ2-3 for the parts outside the CDR3, the full variable domain is DGGITQSPKYLFRKEGQNVTLSCEQNLNHDAMYWYRQDPGQGLRLIYYSQIVNDFQKGDIAEGYSVSREKKESFPLTVTSAQKNPTAFYLCASSTHSGSSTDTQYFGPGTRLTVL.

The CDR3 is CASSPPESGANVLTF. The CDR3 DNA sequence: TGTGCCAGCAGTCCCCCCGAGTCGGGGGCCAACGTCCTGACTTTC. The V call is TRBV28, the J call TRBJ2-6, with unresolved D. The V end lost 5 bases, the J end lost 4 bases, and 12 bases lay between the germline ends. Germline loops: CDR1 MDHEN, CDR2 SYDVKM. This CDR3 spans 15 amino acids.